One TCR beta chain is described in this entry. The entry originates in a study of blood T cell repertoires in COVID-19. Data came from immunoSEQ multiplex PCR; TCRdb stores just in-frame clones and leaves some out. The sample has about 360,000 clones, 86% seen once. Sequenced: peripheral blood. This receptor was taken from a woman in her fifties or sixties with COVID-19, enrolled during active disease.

The CDR3 loop is CASSRDISYEQYF. The CDR3 DNA follows: TGTGCCAGCAGCCGGGACATTTCCTACGAGCAGTACTTC. The V gene is TRBV6-2 or TRBV6-3, the J gene TRBJ2-7; D may be TRBD1 (6 bases). CDR3 size: 13 residues. Per germline, CDR1 MNHEY and CDR2 SVGEGT. Trimming removed 6 bases at V and 1 base at J, with 10 bases between.